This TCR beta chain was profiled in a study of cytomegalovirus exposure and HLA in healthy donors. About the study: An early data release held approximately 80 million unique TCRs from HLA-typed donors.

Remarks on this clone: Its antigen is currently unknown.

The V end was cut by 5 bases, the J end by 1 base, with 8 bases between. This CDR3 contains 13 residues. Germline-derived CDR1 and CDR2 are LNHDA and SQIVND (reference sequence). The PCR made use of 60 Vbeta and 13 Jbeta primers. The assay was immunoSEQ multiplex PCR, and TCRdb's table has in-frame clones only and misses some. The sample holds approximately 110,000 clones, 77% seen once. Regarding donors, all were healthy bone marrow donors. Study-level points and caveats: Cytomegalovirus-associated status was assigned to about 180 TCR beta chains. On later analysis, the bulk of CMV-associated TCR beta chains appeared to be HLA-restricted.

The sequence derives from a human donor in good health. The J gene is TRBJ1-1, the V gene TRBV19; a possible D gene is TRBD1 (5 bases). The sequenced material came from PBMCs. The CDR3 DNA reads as TGTGCCAGTAGTTTCGACAGGAACACTGAAGCTTTCTTT. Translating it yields CASSFDRNTEAFF.